The clone carrying this TCR beta chain was recorded once. The data were taken from a study of blood T cell repertoires in COVID-19. The J segment lost 4 bases and the V segment lost 3 bases, leaving 5 bases of the junction unmatched. Germline assignment: CDR1 GTSNPN and CDR2 SVGIG (reference sequence). The CDR3 runs to 13 residues. Authors' data handling: Nucleated cell counts were estimated from reference gene primer amplification. The protocol was immunoSEQ multiplex PCR, while the TCRdb copy is restricted to in-frame clones and leaves out a portion. That table is the source of V, J and clone size, and D and trimming were worked out from the DNA. Of 170,000 or so clones detected, approximately 86% appear once; the ten largest clones hold approximately 0.5%. Seattle patient enrollment occurred during active infection, with longitudinal follow-up thereafter.

The chain couples TRBV30 to TRBJ2-5, with 7 bases fitting TRBD1. The specimen was peripheral blood. The sequence was collected from a man aged 55-75 years with COVID-19, enrolled during active disease. The DNA for the CDR3 is TGTGCCTGGAGGAACAGGGGCCTAGAGACCCAGTACTTC. Translated: CAWRNRGLETQYF. Combining the CDR3 with reference TRBV30 and TRBJ2-5 gives the whole variable domain SQTIHQWPATLVQPVGSPLSLECTVEGTSNPNLYWYRQAAGRGLQLLFYSVGIGQISSEVPQNLSASRPQDRQFILSSKKLLLSDSGFYLCAWRNRGLETQYFGPGTRLLVL.